Given below is one T cell receptor beta chain in context. Its antigen is unidentified. The record originates from a study of siplizumab effects on memory and regulatory T cells. This CDR3 comprises 16 residues. Trimming left V 7 bases short and J 0 bases short, with 16 bases between. Germline V gene lookup returns CDR1 MGHDK and CDR2 SYGVNS. Findings of the study overall: In controls, 26.9% of mappable alloreactive CD4+ clones were Treg-derived on average, versus 68.8% with siplizumab. Researchers did not confirm the suppressive function of proliferating Tregs from siplizumab cultures. Among sequences traceable to unstimulated CD4+ memory cells, alloreactive ones were significantly reduced by siplizumab. Naive T cells apparently outstripped memory cells in diversity and seemed major alloresponse contributors.

The repertoire was sequenced with immunoSEQ multiplex PCR; TCRdb's copy has only in-frame clones and lacks some. The repertoire holds 95,000 to 100,000 clones, with around nine tenths as singletons. The gene calls are TRBV25-1 and TRBJ1-5; D unresolved. This receptor was obtained from a human donor in good health. The sequencing input was non-Treg CD4+ T cells sorted from blood. In nucleotides, the CDR3 is TGTGCCAGCACCCTTGCAAAAAGGAGTAGCAATCAGCCCCAGCATTTT. This translates into CASTLAKRSSNQPQHF. Supplemented by reference TRBV25-1 and TRBJ1-5, the full variable domain reads EADIYQTPRYLVIGTGKKITLECSQTMGHDKMYWYQQDPGMELHLIHYSYGVNSTEKGDLSSESTVSRIRTEHFPLTLESARPSHTSQYLCASTLAKRSSNQPQHFGDGTRLSIL.